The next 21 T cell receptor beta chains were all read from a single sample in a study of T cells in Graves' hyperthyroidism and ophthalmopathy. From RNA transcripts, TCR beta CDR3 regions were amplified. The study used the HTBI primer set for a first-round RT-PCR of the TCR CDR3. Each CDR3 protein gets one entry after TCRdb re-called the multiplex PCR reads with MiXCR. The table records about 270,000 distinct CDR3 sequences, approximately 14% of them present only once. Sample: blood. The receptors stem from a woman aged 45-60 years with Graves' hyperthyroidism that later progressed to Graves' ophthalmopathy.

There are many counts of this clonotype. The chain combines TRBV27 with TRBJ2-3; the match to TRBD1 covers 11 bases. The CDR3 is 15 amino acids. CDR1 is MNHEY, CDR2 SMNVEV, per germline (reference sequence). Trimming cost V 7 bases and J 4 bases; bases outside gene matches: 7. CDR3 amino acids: CASNFQDRGPDTQYF. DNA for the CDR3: TGTGCCAGCAATTTTCAGGACAGGGGGCCAGATACGCAGTATTTT.

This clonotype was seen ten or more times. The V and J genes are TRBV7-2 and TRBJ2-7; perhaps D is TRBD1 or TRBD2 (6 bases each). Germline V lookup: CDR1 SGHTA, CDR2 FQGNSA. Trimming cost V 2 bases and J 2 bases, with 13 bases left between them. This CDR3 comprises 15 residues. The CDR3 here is CASSLTGTLPYEQYF. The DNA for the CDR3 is TGTGCCAGCAGCTTAACAGGGACTCTACCCTACGAGCAGTACTTC.

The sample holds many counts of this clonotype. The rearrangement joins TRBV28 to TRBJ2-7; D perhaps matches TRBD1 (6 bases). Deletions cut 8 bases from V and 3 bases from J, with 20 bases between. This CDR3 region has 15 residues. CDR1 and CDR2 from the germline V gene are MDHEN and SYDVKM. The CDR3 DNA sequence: TGTGCCAGCTCCGAACCCTTTACAGGGAACTACGAGCAGTACTTC. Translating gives CASSEPFTGNYEQYF.

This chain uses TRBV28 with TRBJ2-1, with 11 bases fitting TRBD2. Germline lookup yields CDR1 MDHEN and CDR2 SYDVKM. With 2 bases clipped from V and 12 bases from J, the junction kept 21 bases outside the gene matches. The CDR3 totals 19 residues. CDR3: CASSLTAASGRPRGEGQFF. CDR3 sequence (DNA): TGTGCCAGCAGTTTAACGGCGGCTAGCGGGAGGCCGAGGGGAGAGGGGCAGTTCTTC. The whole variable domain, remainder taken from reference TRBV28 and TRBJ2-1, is DVKVTQSSRYLVKRTGEKVFLECVQDMDHENMFWYRQDPGLGLRLIYFSYDVKMKEKGDIPEGYSVSREKKERFSLILESASTNQTSMYLCASSLTAASGRPRGEGQFFGPGTRLTVL.

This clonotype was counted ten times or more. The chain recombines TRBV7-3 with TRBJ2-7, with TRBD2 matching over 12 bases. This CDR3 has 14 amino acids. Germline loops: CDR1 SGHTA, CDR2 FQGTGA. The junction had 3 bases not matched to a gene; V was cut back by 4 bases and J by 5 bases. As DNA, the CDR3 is TGTGCCAGCAGCTCGACTAGCGGGAGCGACGAGCAGTACTTC. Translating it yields CASSSTSGSDEQYF.

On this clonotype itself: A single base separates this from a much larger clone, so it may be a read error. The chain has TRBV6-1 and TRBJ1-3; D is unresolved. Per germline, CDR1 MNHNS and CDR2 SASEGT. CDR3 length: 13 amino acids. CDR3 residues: CASSAFSGSTIYF. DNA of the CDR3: TGTGCCAGCAGTGCCTTCTCTGGAAGCACCATATATTTT.

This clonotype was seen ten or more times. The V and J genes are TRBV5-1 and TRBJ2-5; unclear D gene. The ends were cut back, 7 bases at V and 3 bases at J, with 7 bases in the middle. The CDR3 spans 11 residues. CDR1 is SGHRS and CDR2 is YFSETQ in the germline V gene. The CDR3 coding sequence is TGCGCCAGCCACCTCGAAGAGACCCAGTACTTC. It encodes CASHLEETQYF.

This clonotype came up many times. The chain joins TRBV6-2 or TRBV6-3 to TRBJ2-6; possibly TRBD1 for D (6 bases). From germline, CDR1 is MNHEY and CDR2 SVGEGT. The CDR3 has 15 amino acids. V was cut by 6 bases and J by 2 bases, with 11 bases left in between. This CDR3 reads CASSLDRPGANVLTF. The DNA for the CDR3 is TGTGCCAGCAGCCTCGACAGGCCTGGGGCCAACGTCCTGACTTTC.

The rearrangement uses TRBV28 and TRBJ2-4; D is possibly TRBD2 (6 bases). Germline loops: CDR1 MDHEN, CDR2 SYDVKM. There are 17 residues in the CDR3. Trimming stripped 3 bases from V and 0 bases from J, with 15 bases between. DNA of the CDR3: TGTGCCAGCAGTTTGGGGGGACTGGAACTAGCCAAAAACATTCAGTACTTC. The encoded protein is CASSLGGLELAKNIQYF.

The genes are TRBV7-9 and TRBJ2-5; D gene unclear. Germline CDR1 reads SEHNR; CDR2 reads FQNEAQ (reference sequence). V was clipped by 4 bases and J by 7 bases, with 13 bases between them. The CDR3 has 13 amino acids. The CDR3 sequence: CASSSPSSLTQYF. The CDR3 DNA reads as TGTGCCAGCAGCTCCCCGAGTTCGCTGACCCAGTACTTC.

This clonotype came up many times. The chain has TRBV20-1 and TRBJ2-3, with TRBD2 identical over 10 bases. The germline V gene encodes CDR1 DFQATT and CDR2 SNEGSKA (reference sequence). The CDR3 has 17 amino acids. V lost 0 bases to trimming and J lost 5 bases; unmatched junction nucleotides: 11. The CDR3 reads CSARDLKGSGRLDTQYF. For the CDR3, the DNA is TGCAGTGCTAGAGATCTAAAGGGTAGCGGGAGGCTAGATACGCAGTATTTT.

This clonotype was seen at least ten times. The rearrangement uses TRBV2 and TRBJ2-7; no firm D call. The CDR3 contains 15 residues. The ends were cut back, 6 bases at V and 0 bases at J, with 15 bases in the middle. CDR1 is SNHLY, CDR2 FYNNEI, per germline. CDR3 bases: TGTGCCAGCAGAGGACCTACAGATTCCTCCTACGAGCAGTACTTC. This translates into CASRGPTDSSYEQYF.

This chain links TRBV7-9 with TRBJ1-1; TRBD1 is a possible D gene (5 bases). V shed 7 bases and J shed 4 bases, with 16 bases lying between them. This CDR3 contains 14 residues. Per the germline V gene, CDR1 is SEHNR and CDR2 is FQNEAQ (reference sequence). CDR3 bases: TGTGCCAGCACCGCGACGGGGGTTTTCACTGAAGCTTTCTTT. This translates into CASTATGVFTEAFF.

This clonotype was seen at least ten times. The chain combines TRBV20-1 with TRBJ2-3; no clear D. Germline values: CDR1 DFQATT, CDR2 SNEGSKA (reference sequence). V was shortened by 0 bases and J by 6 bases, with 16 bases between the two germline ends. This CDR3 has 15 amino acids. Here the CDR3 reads CSARDQSSLEDTQYF. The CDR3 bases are TGCAGTGCTAGAGATCAGTCTAGTCTGGAGGATACGCAGTATTTT.

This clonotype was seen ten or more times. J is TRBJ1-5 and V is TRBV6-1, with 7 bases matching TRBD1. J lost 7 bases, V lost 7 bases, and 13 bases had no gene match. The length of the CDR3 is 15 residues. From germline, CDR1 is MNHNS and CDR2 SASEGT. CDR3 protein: CASIRQGGFEQPQHF. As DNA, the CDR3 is TGTGCCAGCATTCGCCAGGGGGGGTTTGAACAGCCCCAGCATTTT.

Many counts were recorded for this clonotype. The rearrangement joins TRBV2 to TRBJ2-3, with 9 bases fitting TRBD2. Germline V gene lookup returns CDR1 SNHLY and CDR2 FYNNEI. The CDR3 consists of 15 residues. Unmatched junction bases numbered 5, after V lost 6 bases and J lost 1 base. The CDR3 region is CASRNRTSGTDTQYF. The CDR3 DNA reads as TGTGCCAGCAGAAACCGGACTAGCGGCACAGATACGCAGTATTTT. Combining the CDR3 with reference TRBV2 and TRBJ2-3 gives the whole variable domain EPEVTQTPSHQVTQMGQEVILRCVPISNHLYFYWYRQILGQKVEFLVSFYNNEISEKSEIFDDQFSVERPDGSNFTLKIRSTKLEDSAMYFCASRNRTSGTDTQYFGPGTRLTVL.

The CDR3 sequence: CASSTPRDYQLNTGELFF. CDR3 coding DNA: TGTGCCAGTAGTACACCCCGGGACTACCAATTGAACACCGGGGAGCTGTTTTTT. The chain joins TRBV19 to TRBJ2-2; 7 bases match TRBD2. The CDR3 consists of 18 residues. Per the germline V gene, CDR1 is LNHDA and CDR2 is SQIVND (reference sequence). V was pared by 4 bases and J by 1 base, with 12 bases of the junction left unmatched.

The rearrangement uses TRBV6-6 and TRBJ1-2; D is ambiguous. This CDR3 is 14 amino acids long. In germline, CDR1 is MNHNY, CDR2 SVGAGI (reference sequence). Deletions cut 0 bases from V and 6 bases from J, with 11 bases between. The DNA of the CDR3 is TGTGCCAGCAGTTACTCATATAGGGTTGATGGCTACACCTTC. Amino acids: CASSYSYRVDGYTF.

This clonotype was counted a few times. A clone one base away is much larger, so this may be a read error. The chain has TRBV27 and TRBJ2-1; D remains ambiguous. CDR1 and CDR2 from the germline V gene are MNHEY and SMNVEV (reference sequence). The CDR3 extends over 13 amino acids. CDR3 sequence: CAGSLKSHNEQFF. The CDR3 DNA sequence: TGTGCCGGCAGTTTGAAGAGCCACAATGAGCAGTTCTTC.

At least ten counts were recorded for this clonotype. This CDR3 is CATSDGVRGQAYEQYF. CDR3 in DNA: TGTGCCACCAGTGATGGCGTGCGGGGACAGGCGTACGAGCAGTACTTC. The chain recombines TRBV24-1 with TRBJ2-7, with 8 nucleotides matching TRBD1. The CDR3 has 16 residues. The J segment lost 4 bases and the V segment lost 3 bases, leaving 10 bases of the junction unmatched. Germline loops: CDR1 KGHDR, CDR2 SFDVKD.

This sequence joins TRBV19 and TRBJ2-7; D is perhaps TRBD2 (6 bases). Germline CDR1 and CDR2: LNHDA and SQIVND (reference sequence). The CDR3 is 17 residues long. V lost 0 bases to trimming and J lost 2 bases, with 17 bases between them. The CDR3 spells CASSIDLSSGPTYEQYF. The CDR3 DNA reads TGTGCCAGTAGTATAGATCTATCGAGCGGGCCAACCTACGAGCAGTACTTC.